The T cell receptor beta chain described here comes from a study of cytomegalovirus exposure and HLA in healthy donors (dated by TCRdb to 2016 to 2017). As for the study more broadly: In an earlier analysis of 587 of the donors, about 270 Gb of sequence data and approximately 100 million unique TCR beta sequences from roughly 200 million T cells were reported. The T cell repertoires of several hundred subjects were profiled by immunosequencing and related to cytomegalovirus serostatus. Every repertoire in the discovery cohort had been generated on one and the same sequencing platform. A later genetic analysis used genome-wide SNP genotypes for about three fifths of the 666 donors, treating that subset as a discovery cohort. About 330 gigabases of sequencing data and approximately 91 million unique TCR sequences made up an early release that covered nearly 650 HLA-typed donors. Both class I and class II loci were covered by HLA typing, at four-digit resolution. Among about 400 genotyped donors of the cohort, an average of roughly 230,000 unique TCR beta nucleotide sequences was sequenced per donor, of which about 18% were non-productive. The study combined high-throughput TCR immunosequencing, statistical association of individual TCRs with disease status, and machine learning to predict cytomegalovirus infection status. Typing coverage varied by locus: about 620-630 donors for A, B, C, DRB1 and DQB1; around 560 for DQA1; over 600 for DPA1; 450 to 480 for DPB1. A later analysis re-examined previously published TCR beta repertoires from more than 550 donors and added high-resolution HLA genotyping to investigate patterns of TCR occurrence. In the later analysis, no new phenotypic data were used to find candidate immune exposures; instead, reliance was placed on TCR beta sequences and their occurrence across donors. An earlier analysis of roughly 580 of the donors used high-throughput TCR beta sequencing to judge whether each TCR beta V gene segment behaved as functional or pseudogenic. Among the roughly 400 genotyped donors, 75% to 90% belonged to the genetic ancestry cluster associated with self-reported Caucasian donors. The study aimed to test whether signatures of past pathogen exposure could be identified by cataloging public T cell receptors. Four to six DR-DQ haplotypes were handled as single units for association and clustering because linkage in the cohort was strong. Along with the roughly 710-subject first cohort, a separate validation cohort of over a hundred different subjects was used. Donor age, sex, ethnicity and CMV serostatus were collected together with the repertoire data.

Regarding this clone: Its target antigen remains unknown. No base-level quality is on record; no much larger clone is a single base apart.

In total, approximately 610 healthy bone marrow donors made up the cohort. At the time of sampling, all cohort members were nominally healthy, though unrecorded immune exposures were likely present. The donor tested CMV seropositive, placing the donor among the 250 to 300 seropositive members of the cohort. Each donor provided a peripheral blood sample, and peripheral blood mononuclear cells were used for TCR beta sequencing. The Qiagen DNeasy Blood Extraction Kit was used to extract genomic DNA from the blood cell samples. Library preparation used the immunoSEQ multiplex PCR assay. A mixture of 60 forward primers for TCR Vbeta segments and 13 reverse primers for TCR Jbeta segments was used in the multiplex PCR. Amplification of the CDR3 region of rearranged TCR beta genes was performed with a multiplex PCR assay on genomic DNA. Amplified TCR beta libraries were sequenced as 87-base-pair reads on the Illumina HiSeq System. Per the original workflow: A later analysis counted some 74 million unique TCR beta chains across the 640 or so repertoires, and 10 million to 12 million of these chains were shared by at least two donors. Raw reads were error-corrected and collapsed into unique sequences by a nearest-neighbor algorithm in which closely related sequences were merged to remove PCR and sequencing errors. Alignment of CDR3 sequences to IMGT reference sequences was used to assign V, D and J gene segments. For a sequence to be retained, at least a six-nucleotide match to both a V gene segment and a J gene segment was required. Rearrangements were classified as productive when the CDR3 lacked stop codons and remained in frame with V and J, and all other rearrangements were classified as non-productive. Following IMGT convention, CDR3 was defined as the stretch from the second conserved V-encoded cysteine to the conserved J-encoded phenylalanine. Sequences without an unambiguous match to a single V gene segment were excluded from the earlier analysis of 500 to 700 of the donors. An earlier analysis of some 610 of the donors called V segments functional above 56.7% productive rearrangements and segregating when the between-donor standard deviation exceeded 5%. A statistical classification framework was built for diagnosing cytomegalovirus status from the catalog of TCR beta chain sequences. In a later analysis, TCR nucleotide sequences were compared against IMGT/GENE-DB human TR gene sequences so that V and J genes could be assigned. Using the TCRdist pipeline, a later analysis assigned CDR3 sequences along with most-parsimonious VDJ recombination scenarios. In a later analysis, each TCR beta chain was defined by its CDR3 amino acid sequence together with its V-gene family, and reads lacking a unique V-gene family were excluded. As a way to deal with suspected cross-contamination and a sequencing artifact, a later analysis dropped more than 500 nucleotide sequences that were highly shared and had low generation probability. In a later analysis, a clonal expansion index for each public chain was calculated from normalized within-repertoire ranks of inferred template counts. A later analysis computed generation probabilities with a VDJ recombination model fitted to out-of-frame rearrangements, and checked the results against IGoR. A later analysis scored TCR-TCR, TCR-HLA and TCR-CMV co-occurrence with hypergeometric tests, applying a repertoire-size bias correction to TCR pairs. In a later analysis, false discovery rates were estimated by permuting HLA or CMV assignments 20 times. In a later analysis, co-occurring TCRs were grouped with DBSCAN, and TCRdist sequence similarity was added when clustering was performed within HLA-allele-positive subsets. For co-occurrence clustering, repertoires with fewer than 30,000 or more than 120,000 public chains were excluded, along with roughly 5 repertoires with anomalous nucleotide sharing. This is the immuneACCESS table as TCRdb keeps it, with only in-frame sequences that have V and J called. A part of the clones is gone; compared with another copy, unresolved V genes explain less than half, and the rest is unexplained. From that table come the V and J calls and clone size; the DNA was used to work out D and trimming. Present in this sample are roughly 100,000 clones, roughly 80% of which were seen just once. 8.5% to 10% of the sample is taken by the ten largest.

Results and caveats for the whole study, not just this receptor: Strong co-occurrence of HLA alleles, especially DR and DQ, made assigning TCR associations to individual alleles difficult. In a later analysis, TCR association rates were found to vary across HLA loci, with the most associated TCRs seen for DRB1 alleles and the fewest for HLA-C alleles. In an earlier analysis of some 640 of the donors, most TCR beta V segments were observed in productive rearrangements about 90% or about 30% of the time, broadly matching IMGT annotations. In a later analysis, several top co-occurrence clusters were reported to appear linked to parvovirus B19, influenza, CMV and Epstein-Barr virus. Because counts were too low, approximately 18 rarely observed V segments, including chromosome 9 orphons, were excluded from the earlier analysis of 587 of the donors. The study listed over 150 TCR beta chains as associated with cytomegalovirus. In this cohort, only TCR beta chains were sequenced, and detectable features were limited by the absence of alpha or paired-chain data. In both the original and validation cohorts, the classifier was reported to diagnose cytomegalovirus status with high specificity and sensitivity. Presence/absence analyses assumed roughly uniform sequencing depth across donors, an assumption that may not hold. The sequencing pipeline was judged likely to have produced a cluster of highly shared sequence variants as a technical artifact. Because HLA typing was unavailable for some donors at each locus, only the typed subset was used in association tests. Specific HLA alleles were associated with 15,000 to 20,000 TCR beta sequences at a false discovery rate of 0.05 in a later analysis. A further reported finding was that TCR beta sequences accurately predicted the HLA-A and HLA-B alleles for most subjects in the first cohort. A later genetic analysis associated a missense DCLRE1C variant with V-gene and J-gene trimming of TCR beta chains, and an independent cohort replicated the association. Some IMGT-functional V segments, including TRBV6-2 and TRBV6-3, could not be told apart with the 87-base-pair reads, so those segments were excluded. Linkage disequilibrium might explain the correlated functional status among segregating V segments, but an unknown experimental factor could not be ruled out. It was suggested by the authors that the approach could potentially be generalized to other disease states and immunological phenotypes. The only immune exposure information available for the cohort was CMV serostatus. Most TCR sequences were observed very rarely across donors, whereas some public TCRs were present in many individuals. In a later analysis, HLA-associated TCR beta chains were found to be more clonally expanded and to have lower generation probabilities than equally common non-associated chains. A later genetic analysis reported fewer N-insertions in productive TCRs among donors in an Asian-associated ancestry cluster than the roughly 720-donor mean. Three of the identified cytomegalovirus-associated TCR beta chains were confirmed in vitro to be specific for cytomegalovirus antigens. Most CMV-associated TCR beta chains appeared to be HLA-restricted in a later analysis, and the HLA associations seemed to be driven largely by CMV exposure.

V is trimmed back by 5 bases and J by 7 bases, and the junction contains 13 bases that no gene match accounts for. The CDR3 spans 15 residues, from the cysteine through the phenylalanine. The retained sequence is limited to the CDR3, 45 bases, with the frame set at the first base. Based on the germline V gene, the CDR1 and CDR2 sequences are SGHNT and YENEEA. The sequenced sample consisted of PBMCs. The rearrangement combines TRBV11-3 with TRBJ2-7, and 8 junction bases match TRBD1. The sequence came from a woman aged 35 to 49 in good health and CMV-seropositive. The DNA is TGTGCCAGCAGCCCCCGGACAGGGACCTACTTTGAGCAGTACTTC. It codes for CASSPRTGTYFEQYF. Where the CDR3 stops, the reference TRBV11-3 and TRBJ2-7 genes take over; the full variable domain is EAGVVQSPRYKIIEKKQPVAFWCNPISGHNTLYWYLQNLGQGPELLIRYENEEAVDDSQLPKDRFSAERLKGVDSTLKIQPAELGDSAVYLCASSPRTGTYFEQYFGPGTRLTVT.